This is a list of T cell receptor beta chains from one sample in a study of blood T cells in healthy people across ages. MiXCR, applied by TCRdb to the 5' RACE reads, yields one record per CDR3 protein. The sample holds some 1 million distinct CDR3 sequences, around 43% seen once. The sequenced sample consisted of blood. The receptors come from a woman in her fifties or sixties in good health. The CDR3 runs from the conserved cysteine through the conserved F or W. A D gene is named only where the DNA matches it firmly. Only some rows state a clone size, as once, few, many or a class for expanded clones.

TRBV28	.	TRBD2	TRBJ2-7	CASSISGRSYEQYF	TGTGCCAGCAGTATCAGCGGGAGATCCTACGAGCAGTACTTC
TRBV3-1	.	.	TRBJ2-5	CASSQDSGWMETLYF	TGTGCCAGCAGCCAAGATAGCGGTTGGATGGAGACCCTGTACTTC
TRBV5-5	.	TRBD1	TRBJ2-7	CASSLGLTGTASYEQYF	TGTGCCAGCAGCTTGGGACTGACCGGGACAGCGTCCTACGAGCAGTACTTC
TRBV7-3	.	.	TRBJ2-7	CASSLADGPYEQYF	TGTGCCAGCAGCTTGGCAGACGGCCCCTACGAGCAGTACTTC
TRBV20-1	.	.	TRBJ2-5	CSASRQPEETQYF	TGCAGTGCTTCCCGACAACCAGAAGAGACCCAGTACTTC
TRBV30	.	TRBD1	TRBJ1-2	CAWNTGQGRGYTF	TGTGCCTGGAATACGGGACAGGGTCGTGGCTACACCTTC
TRBV12-3/TRBV12-4	.	.	TRBJ2-1	CASRTGTLRNNEQFF	TGTGCCAGCAGGACCGGGACGCTGAGGAACAATGAGCAGTTCTTC
TRBV5-6	few	TRBD2	TRBJ2-5	CASSTGLGQETQYF	TGTGCCAGCAGCACCGGACTAGGCCAAGAGACCCAGTACTTC
TRBV3-1	.	.	TRBJ2-7	CASSEGVGGRSYEQYF	TGTGCCAGCAGCGAAGGGGTCGGCGGCCGCTCCTACGAGCAGTACTTC
TRBV7-2	few	.	TRBJ2-7	CASSLLGAGVAYEQYF	TGTGCCAGCAGCTTACTAGGGGCAGGGGTCGCCTACGAGCAGTACTTC
TRBV20-1	.	TRBD2	TRBJ2-7	CSASRTSGLEQYF	TGCAGTGCTTCGCGGACTAGCGGGCTGGAGCAGTACTTC
TRBV13	.	.	TRBJ1-1	CASSLRGLRAGRNTEAFF	TGTGCCAGCAGCTTAAGGGGATTACGGGCGGGGAGGAACACTGAAGCTTTCTTT
TRBV18	.	TRBD1	TRBJ2-7	CASSPLGQGSKDEQYF	TGTGCCAGCTCACCACTGGGACAGGGAAGTAAGGACGAGCAGTACTTC
TRBV7-8	.	TRBD2	TRBJ2-3	CASSKRTSGSPQYF	TGTGCCAGCAGCAAGAGGACTAGCGGATCCCCCCAGTATTTT
TRBV10-1	.	TRBD2	TRBJ2-1	CASSGVASGTPSGEQFF	TGCGCCAGCAGTGGGGTTGCTAGCGGGACCCCATCGGGTGAGCAGTTCTTC
TRBV2	few	TRBD1	TRBJ1-1	CASWGGQPEAFF	TGTGCCAGCTGGGGGGGACAGCCTGAAGCTTTCTTT
TRBV7-3	few	TRBD1	TRBJ2-7	CASSLSGDRGYEQYF	TGTGCCAGCAGCTTAAGTGGGGACAGGGGCTACGAGCAGTACTTC
TRBV6-5	.	.	TRBJ2-7	CAARHRGGFLYEQYF	TGTGCCGCACGCCACCGGGGAGGATTCCTCTACGAGCAGTACTTC
TRBV27	once	.	TRBJ2-2	CASSFWVSSFNTGELFF	TGTGCCAGCAGTTTTTGGGTCAGTTCATTTAACACCGGGGAGCTGTTTTTT
TRBV27	.	.	TRBJ2-7	CASSFLAATYNEQYF	TGTGCCAGCAGTTTTCTGGCCGCCACCTACAATGAGCAGTACTTC
TRBV12-3/TRBV12-4	.	.	TRBJ1-5	CASSQYGQPQHF	TGTGCCAGCAGCCAGTACGGGCAGCCCCAGCATTTT
TRBV9	.	TRBD2	TRBJ2-1	CASSPSRTSRNEQFF	TGTGCCAGCAGCCCTTCTCGGACTAGCCGCAATGAGCAGTTCTTC
TRBV3-1	once	.	TRBJ1-6	CASSQEFGNSPLHF	TGTGCCAGCAGCCAAGAGTTTGGGAATTCACCCCTCCACTTT
TRBV7-2	.	TRBD2	TRBJ2-1	CASSLRWEGEQFF	TGTGCCAGCAGCTTGAGGTGGGAGGGCGAGCAGTTCTTC
TRBV7-8	.	TRBD1	TRBJ1-2	CASSLEDRTNYGYTF	TGTGCCAGCAGCTTAGAGGACAGGACAAACTATGGCTACACCTTC
TRBV20-1	few	TRBD2	TRBJ2-1	CSASLGLAEYNEQFF	TGCAGTGCTAGCTTAGGACTAGCAGAATACAATGAGCAGTTCTTC
TRBV6-6	few	.	TRBJ2-7	CASSYSKPVGAYEQYF	TGTGCCAGCAGTTACTCGAAGCCTGTTGGGGCCTACGAGCAGTACTTC
TRBV10-2	.	.	TRBJ2-5	CASRQAGATAQYF	TGCGCCAGCAGGCAAGCGGGTGCCACGGCCCAGTACTTC
TRBV5-1	few	TRBD1	TRBJ2-1	CASSVGTGEHNEQFF	TGCGCCAGCAGCGTCGGGACAGGGGAGCACAATGAGCAGTTCTTC
TRBV20-1	.	.	TRBJ2-6	CSATLQGSGANVLTF	TGCAGTGCAACCCTACAGGGCTCTGGGGCCAACGTCCTGACTTTC
TRBV7-9	.	.	TRBJ2-1	CASSWLLVQYDNEQFF	TGTGCCAGCAGCTGGCTACTAGTTCAGTACGACAATGAGCAGTTCTTC
TRBV20-1	few	TRBD2	TRBJ2-1	CSAREGAGPYKEQFF	TGCAGTGCTAGAGAAGGAGCGGGACCCTACAAGGAGCAGTTCTTC
TRBV7-2	.	TRBD2	TRBJ2-5	CASSSTSGTGEAQYF	TGTGCCAGCAGCTCGACTAGCGGGACGGGGGAGGCCCAGTACTTC
TRBV5-1	.	TRBD1	TRBJ1-1	CASSTDRGRYTEAFF	TGCGCCAGCAGCACCGACAGGGGGCGATACACTGAAGCTTTCTTT
TRBV25-1	.	TRBD1	TRBJ2-5	CASSEDGQGEEQYF	TGTGCCAGCAGTGAAGATGGACAGGGGGAGGAGCAGTACTTC
TRBV20-1	few	TRBD2	TRBJ2-1	CSALGLASIEQFF	TGCAGTGCTTTGGGACTAGCGAGTATTGAGCAGTTCTTC
TRBV20-1	.	TRBD2	TRBJ2-1	CSATPLRGRANEQFF	TGCAGTGCCACCCCCCTTAGAGGGAGGGCCAATGAGCAGTTCTTC
TRBV5-1	once	TRBD1	TRBJ1-2	CASSPVTGEDYGYTF	TGCGCCAGCAGCCCCGTGACAGGGGAGGACTATGGCTACACCTTC
TRBV3-1	.	TRBD2	TRBJ2-7	CASSPTSGGQYF	TGTGCCAGCAGCCCTACTAGCGGGGGACAGTACTTC
TRBV2	.	TRBD1	TRBJ2-7	CASSEALRGQGLDEQYF	TGTGCCAGCAGTGAAGCGTTGCGGGGACAGGGGTTAGACGAGCAGTACTTC